These 15 T cell receptor beta chains originate from one sample sequenced in a study of T cells in Graves' hyperthyroidism and ophthalmopathy. Amplification yielded TCR beta CDR3 regions, with RNA transcripts as the source. The HTBI set primed first-round TCR CDR3 RT-PCR. TCRdb ran MiXCR on the multiplex PCR reads and lists one entry per CDR3 protein. Of fewer than 650,000 distinct CDR3 sequences in the sample, roughly 14% were seen once. Sequencing was carried out using blood. The receptor set was obtained from a woman aged 40 to 49 with Graves' ophthalmopathy.

This clonotype was counted between two and nine times. J is TRBJ1-2 and V is TRBV5-6, with D unresolved. V gave up 1 base and J gave up 13 bases, with 11 bases separating them. The CDR3 extends over 11 amino acids. CDR1 SGHDT and CDR2 YYEEEE come from the germline V gene. This chain's CDR3 is CASSLQGDSTF. The DNA for the CDR3 is TGTGCCAGCAGCTTGCAAGGAGATTCCACCTTC. Combining the CDR3 with reference TRBV5-6 and TRBJ1-2 gives the whole variable domain DAGVTQSPTHLIKTRGQQVTLRCSPKSGHDTVSWYQQALGQGPQFIFQYYEEEERQRGNFPDRFSGHQFPNYSSELNVNALLLGDSALYLCASSLQGDSTFGSGTRLTVV.

The chain recombines TRBV30 with TRBJ2-4; 7 positions match TRBD1. The length of the CDR3 is 13 residues. Germline V CDR1 and CDR2: GTSNPN, SVGIG (reference sequence). V lost 2 bases, J lost 9 bases, and 7 bases stayed unmatched. CDR3 nucleotides: TGTGCCTGGAGTCCCGGGACAGACGCCATTCAGTACTTC. Amino acids: CAWSPGTDAIQYF.

This clonotype was observed at least ten times. This chain joins TRBV2 and TRBJ2-4; unclear D gene. V was cut by 4 bases and J by 2 bases, with 6 bases left in between. CDR1 SNHLY and CDR2 FYNNEI come from the germline V gene. This CDR3 is 13 amino acids long. The CDR3 DNA sequence: TGTGCCAGCAGTGCGGACCCCAAAAACATTCAGTACTTC. It specifies CASSADPKNIQYF. Combining the CDR3 with reference TRBV2 and TRBJ2-4 gives the whole variable domain EPEVTQTPSHQVTQMGQEVILRCVPISNHLYFYWYRQILGQKVEFLVSFYNNEISEKSEIFDDQFSVERPDGSNFTLKIRSTKLEDSAMYFCASSADPKNIQYFGAGTRLSVL.

This clonotype was counted many times. The chain links TRBV29-1 to TRBJ1-1; D is unresolved. The germline gives CDR1 SQVTM, CDR2 ANQGSEA. Trimming left V 4 bases short and J 6 bases short, with 12 bases between. The CDR3 contains 12 residues. The CDR3 reads CSVVRGAPEAFF. The DNA for the CDR3 is TGCAGCGTTGTTCGGGGTGCCCCTGAAGCTTTCTTT.

The rearrangement joins TRBV6-2 or TRBV6-3 to TRBJ1-2; 7 bases are a match to TRBD1. The CDR3 extends over 15 amino acids. The germline V gene encodes CDR1 MNHEY and CDR2 SVGEGT. V lost 2 bases and J lost 2; bases outside the gene matches: 5. CDR3 coding DNA: TGTGCCAGCAGTTACCGCGGGACAGCGAACTATGGCTACACCTTC. Amino acid sequence: CASSYRGTANYGYTF.

This clonotype was observed at least ten times. This sequence joins TRBV28 and TRBJ2-2, with D maybe TRBD2 (6 bases). The CDR3 totals 15 residues. Per the germline V gene, CDR1 is MDHEN and CDR2 is SYDVKM. V lost 7 bases to trimming and J lost 5 bases, with 17 bases between them. The CDR3 DNA reads as TGTGCCAGCACCGTTGGCGGGAAGGTTACCGGGGAGCTGTTTTTT. It codes for CASTVGGKVTGELFF.

This clonotype was recorded a few times. The V and J genes are TRBV6-5 and TRBJ1-5, with 8 bases identical to TRBD1. The CDR3 sequence is 13 residues long. In germline, CDR1 is MNHEY, CDR2 SVGAGI. The J segment lost 4 bases and the V segment lost 7 bases, leaving 3 bases of the junction unmatched. CDR3 residues: CASNRQGNQPQHF. For the CDR3, the DNA is TGTGCCAGCAACCGACAGGGGAATCAGCCCCAGCATTTT.

In this sample, this clonotype turned up many times. This chain uses TRBV6-4 with TRBJ2-7, with 11 bases that match TRBD2. Germline-derived CDR1 and CDR2 are MRHNA and SNTAGT. V lost 5 bases to trimming and J lost 5 bases; unmatched junction nucleotides: 17. This CDR3 is 18 amino acids long. CDR3 amino acids: CASSPYSVAGGPIDEQYF. The DNA for the CDR3 is TGTGCCAGCAGTCCTTACTCTGTAGCGGGAGGGCCAATCGACGAGCAGTACTTC.

This clonotype was seen repeatedly, ten times or more. The rearrangement links TRBV7-2 to TRBJ1-2, with 7 nucleotides matching TRBD1. Germline V gene sequence: CDR1 SGHTA, CDR2 FQGNSA. The V and J ends lost 6 bases and 8 bases, in that order; junction bases with no gene match: 12. The length of the CDR3 is 14 residues. The CDR3 here is CASSSTGKFAGYTF. The DNA for the CDR3 is TGTGCCAGCAGTTCGACAGGGAAGTTCGCCGGCTACACCTTC.

This chain's CDR3 is CASSEAPGVKRQYF. CDR3 coding DNA: TGTGCCAGCAGTGAAGCGCCAGGCGTGAAGAGGCAGTACTTC. The V and J genes are TRBV2 and TRBJ2-7, with D hard to call. Trimming shortened V by 0 bases and J by 9 bases, and 15 bases separated the two germline ends. CDR1 and CDR2 from the germline V gene are SNHLY and FYNNEI. CDR3 length: 14 amino acids.

The table lists this clonotype with many counts. The V gene is TRBV2, the J gene TRBJ1-3; D is perhaps TRBD1 (5 bases). CDR3 length: 16 residues. Trimming took 5 bases from V and 0 from J, leaving 14 bases between them. Looked up from germline, CDR1 is SNHLY and CDR2 is FYNNEI. For the CDR3, the DNA is TGTGCCAGCAGTCCGCAGGGTTCAAACTCTGGAAACACCATATATTTT. It codes for CASSPQGSNSGNTIYF.

The chain carries TRBV20-1 and TRBJ2-2; TRBD2 might be the D (7 bases). The V and J ends lost 1 base and 4 bases respectively, with 22 bases between them. The CDR3 is 18 residues long. Germline V lookup: CDR1 DFQATT, CDR2 SNEGSKA (reference sequence). CDR3 amino acids: CSARVQRGPWGPTGELFF. DNA for the CDR3: TGCAGTGCTAGAGTCCAGCGGGGACCCTGGGGGCCCACCGGGGAGCTGTTTTTT.

This clonotype was seen only a few times. This rearrangement joins TRBV12-3 or TRBV12-4 to TRBJ1-4, with TRBD1 identical over 7 bases. V trimming: 6 bases; J trimming: 3 bases; junction bases outside the gene matches: 7. The CDR3 contains 15 residues. The CDR3 DNA sequence: TGTGCCAGCAGACTCGGACAGGCGTCTAATGAAAAACTGTTTTTT. Translation gives CASRLGQASNEKLFF.

This clonotype was counted ten times or more. This chain connects TRBV5-1 to TRBJ2-5; 7 bases fit TRBD1. This CDR3 is built from 16 residues. Germline CDR1 and CDR2: SGHRS and YFSETQ. V was clipped by 4 bases and J by 5 bases; unmatched bases: 14. DNA of the CDR3: TGCGCCAGCAGCCCCGAAGGCCGAGGGGGCGTTGAGACCCAGTACTTC. This gives the protein CASSPEGRGGVETQYF. Together with reference TRBV5-1 and TRBJ2-5, the CDR3 gives the full variable domain: KAGVTQTPRYLIKTRGQQVTLSCSPISGHRSVSWYQQTPGQGLQFLFEYFSETQRNKGNFPGRFSGRQFSNSRSEMNVSTLELGDSALYLCASSPEGRGGVETQYFGPGTRLLVL.

This clonotype showed up many times. The rearrangement links TRBV12-5 to TRBJ2-4, with 7 bases aligning to TRBD1. From germline, CDR1 is LGHNT and CDR2 FRNRAP. The CDR3 consists of 16 residues. Losses at the gene ends were 0 bases for V and 3 bases for J; bases not matched to a gene: 5. The CDR3 nucleotides read TGTGCTAGTGGTTTGGTCCGACAGGGTGGCAAAAACATTCAGTACTTC. This codes for CASGLVRQGGKNIQYF.